A single sample gave rise to the 11 T cell receptor beta chains below, sequenced in a study of early T cells in non-severe SARS-CoV-2 infection. Each CDR3 protein gets one entry after TCRdb re-called the 5' RACE reads with MiXCR. The table lists 85,000 to 100,000 distinct CDR3 sequences, approximately 11% of them singletons, with approximately 5.3% in the top ten. Sequencing was carried out using whole blood. Receptors originate from an adult who was a healthcare worker with PCR-confirmed SARS-CoV-2 infection or an uninfected control (not recorded which).

This clonotype has a count of ten or more. The gene calls are TRBV7-9 and TRBJ2-1; D unclear. Germline V CDR1 and CDR2: SEHNR, FQNEAQ (reference sequence). The CDR3 has 17 amino acids. The germline V and J ends were trimmed by 7 bases and 5 bases, with 24 bases remaining between them. The CDR3 loop reads CASTLRSTVYTHNEQFF. DNA of the CDR3: TGTGCCAGCACCCTACGCTCTACGGTCTACACCCACAATGAGCAGTTCTTC.

This clonotype was picked up many times. This chain joins TRBV7-9 and TRBJ2-3; D perhaps matches TRBD2 (6 bases). V gave up 5 bases and J gave up 1 base, with 13 bases separating them. Germline CDR1 and CDR2: SEHNR and FQNEAQ (reference sequence). The CDR3 spans 15 residues. CDR3 sequence reads: CASSRRDGGTDTQYF. The CDR3 region has the DNA TGTGCCAGCAGCCGGCGGGACGGAGGCACAGATACGCAGTATTTT.

This clonotype has just a few counts. This rearrangement joins TRBV7-2 to TRBJ1-2; D is undetermined. Looked up from germline, CDR1 is SGHTA and CDR2 is FQGNSA. CDR3 length: 17 amino acids. Trimming cost V 4 bases and J 2 bases, with 20 bases left between them. The CDR3 reads CASSSRGPESRNYGYTF. The CDR3 coding sequence is TGTGCCAGCAGCTCCCGAGGGCCAGAATCCCGGAACTATGGCTACACCTTC.

This clonotype was seen repeatedly, ten times or more. The CDR3 DNA reads as TGTGCCAGCAGCTCCATACTGACCGGCACTGAAGCTTTCTTT. Protein: CASSSILTGTEAFF. This chain joins TRBV7-8 and TRBJ1-1; D uncertain. V shed 4 bases and J shed 4 bases, with 13 bases lying between them. CDR3 length: 14 residues. CDR1 is SGHVS and CDR2 is FQNEAQ in the germline V gene.

This clonotype was observed many times. At one end, the junction sequence differs from germline, possibly due to a read error. V is TRBV11-2 and J is TRBJ1-3; the D gene is possibly TRBD1 (5 bases). The CDR3 has 16 amino acids. Germline V lookup: CDR1 SGHAT, CDR2 FQNNGV. The DNA of the CDR3 is TGTGCCAGCAGCCTATCCGGGACCCGATCTGAAAACACCATATATTTT. Protein: CASSLSGTRSENTIYF.

The chain combines TRBV28 with TRBJ1-1, with D unresolved. Between the trimmed V and J ends, which lost 6 bases and 5 bases, there was a span of 16 bases. The germline V gene has CDR1 MDHEN and CDR2 SYDVKM. This CDR3 contains 14 residues. The CDR3 spells CASRPSPEWTEAFF. The CDR3 region has the DNA TGTGCCAGCAGGCCCAGCCCGGAGTGGACTGAAGCTTTCTTT.

The V and J genes are TRBV19 and TRBJ2-5, with TRBD1 identical over 7 bases. Germline V gene data show CDR1 as LNHDA and CDR2 as SQIVND (reference sequence). This CDR3 region has 13 residues. J gave up 5 bases and V 6 bases, and 6 bases lay outside the gene matches. Written as DNA, the CDR3 is TGTGCCAGTAGCCGAGACAGGGACGAGACCCAGTACTTC. Protein: CASSRDRDETQYF.

This clonotype has just a few counts. V is TRBV5-1 and J is TRBJ2-2, with D perhaps matching TRBD2 (5 bases). The CDR3 is 18 residues long. The V gene's germline CDR1 is SGHRS and CDR2 YFSETQ. The V end lost 3 bases, the J end lost 5 bases, and 23 bases lay between the germline ends. The CDR3 reads CASSSLIRSGILTGELFF. The CDR3 DNA follows: TGCGCCAGCAGCTCCCTAATAAGGTCCGGGATCTTAACCGGGGAGCTGTTTTTT.

This clonotype has just a few counts. The rearrangement joins TRBV20-1 to TRBJ1-1, with D possibly matching TRBD1 (5 bases). The CDR3 length is 13 residues. The ends were cut back, 0 bases at V and 4 bases at J, with 9 bases in the middle. Germline loops: CDR1 DFQATT, CDR2 SNEGSKA (reference sequence). This CDR3 reads CSARDPGGTEAFF. The CDR3 bases are TGCAGTGCTAGAGATCCGGGGGGCACTGAAGCTTTCTTT.

This clonotype occurred once. The CDR3 DNA sequence: TGTGCCAGCAGTCCCCGACAGGGACACTCCTACGAGCAGTACTTC. Translated, it gives CASSPRQGHSYEQYF. V and J are TRBV28 and TRBJ2-7; 7 nucleotides align to TRBD1. Losses at the gene ends were 5 bases for V and 0 bases for J; bases not matched to a gene: 7. Looked up from germline, CDR1 is MDHEN and CDR2 is SYDVKM. The CDR3 has 15 amino acids.

This clonotype occurred many times. J is TRBJ1-3 and V is TRBV12-3 or TRBV12-4; D is ambiguous. V lost 2 bases, J lost 2 bases, and 1 base lay in between. CDR3 size: 12 residues. The CDR3 loop reads CASSLPGNTIYF. CDR3 DNA sequence: TGTGCCAGCAGTTTACCTGGAAACACCATATATTTT.